The source of this T cell receptor (beta chain) is a study of tumor and adjacent non-tumor tissue in lung cancer. Study-level background: The cohort had approximately 12 adenocarcinoma, 2 squamous cell and 1 small cell patients. Aged about 31 to 76 years, patients included fewer than 11 men and a few women with stage I to III disease. Whole-study findings and limits: Tumor repertoires had a smaller top 100 clone share than normal lung. Shorter survival was associated with higher TCR diversity in tumors.

As for this clonotype: What it binds is not known. The junction differs from germline at one of its ends, possibly a read error.

The library came from three nested PCR rounds adapted from ARM-PCR protocols. TCRdb re-called the multiplex PCR reads through MiXCR, storing one row per CDR3 protein. The repertoire holds some 80,000 distinct CDR3 sequences, with 55% to 80% as singletons. Germline lookup yields CDR1 SQVTM and CDR2 ANQGSEA. This CDR3 is built from 14 residues. No cell sorting was done before RNA was extracted from the tissue. The genes are TRBV29-1 and TRBJ1-2; tentatively, D is TRBD1 (6 bases). This sequence originates from a woman aged 40 to 50 with non-small cell lung cancer. The sequenced sample was lung tumor tissue. CDR3 coding DNA: TGCAGCTTTGAGGGAGGAGGACAGTTTACTGGCTACACTTTC. Its protein is CSFEGGGQFTGYTF.